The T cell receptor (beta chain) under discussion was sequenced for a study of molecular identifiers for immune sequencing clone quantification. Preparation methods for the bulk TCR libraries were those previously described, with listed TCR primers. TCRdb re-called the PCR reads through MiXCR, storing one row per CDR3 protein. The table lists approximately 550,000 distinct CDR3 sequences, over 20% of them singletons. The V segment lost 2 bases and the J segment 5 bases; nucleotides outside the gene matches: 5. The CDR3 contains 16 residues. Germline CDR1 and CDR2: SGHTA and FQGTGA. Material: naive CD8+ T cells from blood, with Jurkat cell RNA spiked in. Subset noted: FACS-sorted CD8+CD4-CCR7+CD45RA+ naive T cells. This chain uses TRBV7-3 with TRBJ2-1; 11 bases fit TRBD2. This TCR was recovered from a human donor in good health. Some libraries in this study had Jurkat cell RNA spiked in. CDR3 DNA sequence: TGTGCCAGCAGCTTACTGGGACTAGCGGCAGACAATGAGCAGTTCTTC. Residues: CASSLLGLAADNEQFF.